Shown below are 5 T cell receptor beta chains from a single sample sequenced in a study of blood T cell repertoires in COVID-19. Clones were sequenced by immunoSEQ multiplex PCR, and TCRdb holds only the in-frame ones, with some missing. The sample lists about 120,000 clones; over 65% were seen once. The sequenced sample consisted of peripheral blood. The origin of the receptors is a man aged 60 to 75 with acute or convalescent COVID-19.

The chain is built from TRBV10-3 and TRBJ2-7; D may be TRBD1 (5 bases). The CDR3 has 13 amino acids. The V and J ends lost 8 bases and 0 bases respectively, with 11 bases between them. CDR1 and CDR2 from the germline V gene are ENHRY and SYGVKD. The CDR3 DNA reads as TGTGCCATCGCCAGGGCAAGCTCCTACGAGCAGTACTTC. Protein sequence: CAIARASSYEQYF.

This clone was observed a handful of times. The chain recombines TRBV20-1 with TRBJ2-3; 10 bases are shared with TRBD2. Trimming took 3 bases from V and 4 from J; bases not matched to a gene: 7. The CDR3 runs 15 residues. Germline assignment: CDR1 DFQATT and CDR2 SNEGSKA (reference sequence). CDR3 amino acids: CSASPLAGVPDTQYF. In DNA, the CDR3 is TGCAGTGCTAGTCCCCTAGCGGGAGTCCCAGATACGCAGTATTTT.

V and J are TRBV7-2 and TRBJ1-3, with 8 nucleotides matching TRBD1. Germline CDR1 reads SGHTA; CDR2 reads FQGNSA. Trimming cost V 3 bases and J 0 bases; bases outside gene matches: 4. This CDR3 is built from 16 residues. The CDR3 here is CASSLGQAGSGNTIYF. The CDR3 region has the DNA TGTGCCAGCAGCTTGGGACAGGCCGGCTCTGGAAACACCATATATTTT.

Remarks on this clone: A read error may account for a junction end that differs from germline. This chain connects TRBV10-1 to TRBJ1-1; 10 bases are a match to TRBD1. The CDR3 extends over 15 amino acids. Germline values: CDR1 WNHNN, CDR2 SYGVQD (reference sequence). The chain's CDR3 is CASSESGQGNSEAFF. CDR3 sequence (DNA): TGCGCCAGCAGTGAGTCGGGACAGGGGAACTCTGAAGCTTTCTTT.

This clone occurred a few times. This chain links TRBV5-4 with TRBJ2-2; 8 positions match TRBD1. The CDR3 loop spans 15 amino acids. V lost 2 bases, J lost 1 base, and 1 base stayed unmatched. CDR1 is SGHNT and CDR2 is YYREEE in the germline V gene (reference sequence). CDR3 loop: CASSFDRGNTGELFF. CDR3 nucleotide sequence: TGTGCCAGCAGCTTCGACAGGGGGAACACCGGGGAGCTGTTTTTT.